Below, 28 T cell receptor beta chains from the same sample are listed, as sequenced in a study of cytomegalovirus exposure and HLA in healthy donors. This PCR relied on a set of 60 Vbeta primers and 13 Jbeta primers. The protocol was immunoSEQ multiplex PCR, while the TCRdb copy is restricted to in-frame clones and leaves out a portion. The repertoire holds 100,000 or so clones, with more than 9.5% as singletons. The sequencing input was PBMCs. The receptors come from a man aged 40-50 years in good health and CMV-seropositive.

The chain carries TRBV5-4 and TRBJ2-5, with D possibly TRBD1 on 5 matching bases. The CDR3 spans 17 residues. CDR1 SGHNT and CDR2 YYREEE come from the germline V gene (reference sequence). V was trimmed by 0 bases and J by 4 bases, leaving 19 bases between them. For the CDR3, the DNA is TGTGCCAGCAGCTTGGCGCATTCAGGGTTTATGTCAGAGACCCAGTACTTC. This sequence encodes CASSLAHSGFMSETQYF.

This clone rates as medium-sized. The gene calls are TRBV5-1 and TRBJ2-3, with D possibly matching TRBD2 (5 bases). CDR1 and CDR2 from the germline V gene are SGHRS and YFSETQ. The CDR3 runs to 16 residues. V was cut by 0 bases and J by 3 bases, with 14 bases left in between. CDR3 in DNA: TGCGCCAGCAGCTTGGTGCTAGCCGGCGGGACAGATACGCAGTATTTT. Translated, it gives CASSLVLAGGTDTQYF.

This clone was counted between two and nine times. V and J are TRBV7-8 and TRBJ2-1, with a possible D match to TRBD2 (6 bases). CDR3 length equals 14 residues. V was cut by 3 bases and J by 3 bases, with 9 bases left in between. The germline V gene has CDR1 SGHVS and CDR2 FQNEAQ. The CDR3 bases are TGTGCCAGCAGCTTTAGCGGAATCTACAATGAGCAGTTCTTC. It specifies CASSFSGIYNEQFF.

The genes are TRBV19 and TRBJ2-1; 14 bases line up with TRBD2. Unmatched junction bases numbered 5, after V lost 7 bases and J lost 0 bases. The CDR3 runs 17 residues. Germline loops: CDR1 LNHDA, CDR2 SQIVND (reference sequence). The CDR3 nucleotides are TGTGCCAGTACTGGGACTAGCGGGAGTCTCTCCTACAATGAGCAGTTCTTC. This sequence encodes CASTGTSGSLSYNEQFF.

The chain employs TRBV27 and TRBJ1-2; no clear D gene. Germline CDR1 MNHEY, CDR2 SMNVEV (reference sequence). With 2 bases removed from V and 1 base from J, the gap between germline ends came to 5 bases. This CDR3 has 13 amino acids. The CDR3 nucleotides are TGTGCCAGCAGTTTACGGGTTAACTATGGCTACACCTTC. Translated: CASSLRVNYGYTF.

This clone has just a few counts. The chain has TRBV19 and TRBJ2-2, with D tentatively TRBD1 (5 bases). From germline, CDR1 is LNHDA and CDR2 SQIVND (reference sequence). Trimming removed 7 bases at V and 1 base at J, with 7 bases between. CDR3 length: 13 residues. The CDR3 loop is CASIGVNTGELFF. The CDR3 DNA is TGTGCCAGTATAGGGGTGAACACCGGGGAGCTGTTTTTT.

This clone occurred a few times. V and J are TRBV4-3 and TRBJ2-1; 12 bases align to TRBD2. Trimming removed 0 bases from V and 9 bases from J; junction bases left unmatched: 3. Germline V CDR1 and CDR2: LGHNA, YSLEER. The CDR3 extends over 15 amino acids. CDR3 residues: CASSQDLAGGGEQFF. Written as DNA, the CDR3 is TGCGCCAGCAGCCAAGACCTAGCGGGAGGGGGTGAGCAGTTCTTC.

This chain joins TRBV10-3 and TRBJ1-2; possible D gene TRBD1, 6 bases. V was trimmed by 11 bases and J by 3 bases, leaving 13 bases between them. The germline V gene has CDR1 ENHRY and CDR2 SYGVKD. The CDR3 is 12 amino acids. The CDR3 sequence is CASKAGDYGYTF. CDR3 in DNA: TGTGCCTCAAAGGCAGGGGACTATGGCTACACCTTC.

The table lists this clone with a few counts. The rearrangement uses TRBV5-1 and TRBJ2-7; 11 nucleotides align to TRBD2. CDR1 is SGHRS, CDR2 YFSETQ, per germline. The CDR3 runs to 15 residues. With V trimmed by 2 bases and J by 4 bases, 5 bases remained unmatched. The CDR3 DNA reads TGCGCCAGCAGCTTTACCCTAGCGGGAGGTTACGAGCAGTACTTC. Amino acid sequence: CASSFTLAGGYEQYF.

This clone was detected only a few times. The chain couples TRBV7-9 to TRBJ2-7, with TRBD1 matching over 9 bases. Germline loops: CDR1 SEHNR, CDR2 FQNEAQ (reference sequence). CDR3 length: 15 amino acids. The V segment lost 5 bases and the J segment 2 bases; nucleotides outside the gene matches: 7. CDR3 loop: CASSKGTGSPYEQYF. The CDR3 coding sequence is TGTGCCAGCAGCAAAGGGACAGGGAGTCCCTACGAGCAGTACTTC.

This clone was seen only a few times. V and J are TRBV18 and TRBJ2-1; 8 bases fit TRBD2. The ends lost 2 bases at V and 7 bases at J; junction bases unmatched: 10. The CDR3 has 16 residues. The germline gives CDR1 KGHSH, CDR2 LQKENI. The chain's CDR3 is CASSPSTSEWGNEQFF. DNA for the CDR3: TGTGCCAGCTCACCATCGACTAGCGAGTGGGGTAATGAGCAGTTCTTC. The entire variable domain, with the rest obtained from reference TRBV18 and TRBJ2-1, is as follows: NAGVMQNPRHLVRRRGQEARLRCSPMKGHSHVYWYRQLPEEGLKFMVYLQKENIIDESGMPKERFSAEFPKEGPSILRIQQVVRGDSAAYFCASSPSTSEWGNEQFFGPGTRLTVL.

This clone was seen a few times. J is TRBJ1-2 and V is TRBV2; D is perhaps TRBD1 (6 bases). Germline V gives CDR1 SNHLY, CDR2 FYNNEI. V lost 3 bases to trimming and J lost 2 bases, with 10 bases between them. The CDR3 is made up of 14 amino acids. CDR3 loop: CASSERGPNYGYTF. CDR3 nucleotides: TGTGCCAGCAGTGAGCGGGGGCCCAACTATGGCTACACCTTC.

This clone was counted between two and nine times. This CDR3 reads CASSGGWAGHYEQYF. CDR3 bases: TGTGCCAGCAGCGGTGGGTGGGCAGGACACTACGAGCAGTACTTC. The V call is TRBV7-2, the J call TRBJ2-7; weak D call: TRBD1 (5 bases). Germline values: CDR1 SGHTA, CDR2 FQGNSA. V gave up 5 bases and J gave up 3 bases, with 17 bases separating them. CDR3 length: 15 amino acids.

This clone occurred a few times. The V call is TRBV4-1, the J call TRBJ1-2; D gene ambiguous. This CDR3 is built from 13 residues. Germline CDR1 is MGHRA and CDR2 is YSYEKL. Trimming removed 5 bases from V and 8 bases from J, with 15 bases in between. The CDR3, as DNA: TGCGCCAGCAGCTCTAGGGCGGGGTCCGGCTACACCTTC. Amino acids: CASSSRAGSGYTF.

The gene calls are TRBV6-5 and TRBJ2-1; the match to TRBD2 covers 7 bases. Germline values: CDR1 MNHEY, CDR2 SVGAGI. V lost 7 bases, J lost 5 bases, and 8 bases stayed unmatched. This CDR3 has 14 residues. Here the CDR3 DNA reads TGTGCCAGCACCTGGACTAGTAAGAACAATGAGCAGTTCTTC. Residues: CASTWTSKNNEQFF.

V and J are TRBV9 and TRBJ1-2; unclear D gene. CDR1 is SGDLS, CDR2 YYNGEE, per germline. CDR3 size: 16 residues. Trimming took 0 bases from V and 0 from J, leaving 12 bases between them. DNA for the CDR3: TGTGCCAGCAGCGTAGAGAGGCCTACCCCTAACTATGGCTACACCTTC. It translates to CASSVERPTPNYGYTF.

Only a few counts were recorded for this clone. The chain recombines TRBV30 with TRBJ1-6, with 9 bases aligning to TRBD1. Germline V gene sequence: CDR1 GTSNPN, CDR2 SVGIG (reference sequence). V was clipped by 3 bases and J by 6 bases; unmatched bases: 9. The CDR3 runs to 16 residues. This CDR3 is CAWSATGTGLNSPLHF. DNA of the CDR3: TGTGCCTGGAGCGCAACCGGGACAGGGCTTAATTCACCCCTCCACTTT.

The chain recombines TRBV10-2 with TRBJ2-3; no clear D gene. Germline V gives CDR1 WSHSY, CDR2 SAAADI. CDR3 length: 15 residues. V lost 2 bases, J lost 4 bases, and 13 bases lay in between. For the CDR3, the DNA is TGCGCCAGCAGTGAGCCTTTGTCCTTCGCAGATACGCAGTATTTT. Translating gives CASSEPLSFADTQYF.

This chain's CDR3 is CASSHGTGVRETQYF. CDR3 sequence (DNA): TGCGCCAGCAGTCATGGGACAGGGGTGCGAGAGACCCAGTACTTC. This chain links TRBV23-1 with TRBJ2-5, with 10 bases lining up with TRBD1. TRBV23-1 is reported as an ORF; its role is uncertain. V was pared by 3 bases and J by 4 bases, with 5 bases of the junction left unmatched. This CDR3 has 15 residues.

This chain connects TRBV30 to TRBJ2-5; 7 nucleotides agree with TRBD1. Germline V CDR1 and CDR2: GTSNPN, SVGIG (reference sequence). The CDR3 has 12 amino acids. CDR3 in amino acids: CAGGQHQETQYF. CDR3 in DNA: TGTGCTGGGGGACAGCACCAAGAGACCCAGTACTTC.

The chain has TRBV10-3 and TRBJ1-2, with TRBD1 identical over 7 bases. The trim removed 2 bases at V and 6 bases at J, leaving 6 bases unmatched. The germline CDR1 and CDR2 sequences are ENHRY and SYGVKD. The CDR3 is 14 amino acids. Written as DNA, the CDR3 is TGTGCCATCAGTGAGGAGACAGGGCCCCATGGCTACACCTTC. It codes for CAISEETGPHGYTF.

This clone came up once. The V gene is TRBV28, the J gene TRBJ1-3; the D gene is possibly TRBD1 (6 bases). V was cut by 7 bases and J by 2 bases, with 9 bases left in between. Germline CDR1 reads MDHEN; CDR2 reads SYDVKM. The CDR3 consists of 13 residues. CDR3: CASTGGTGNTIYF. The CDR3 DNA follows: TGTGCCAGCACGGGGGGCACTGGAAACACCATATATTTT.

V and J are TRBV25-1 and TRBJ1-3; TRBD1 might be the D (5 bases). The V end was cut by 3 bases, the J end by 7 bases, with 7 bases between. Germline CDR1 is MGHDK and CDR2 is SYGVNS. The CDR3 length is 12 residues. CDR3 in amino acids: CASSDGGNTIYF. The CDR3 region has the DNA TGTGCCAGCAGTGACGGGGGGAACACCATATATTTT. The full variable domain, in which reference TRBV25-1 and TRBJ1-3 provide the parts outside the CDR3, is EADIYQTPRYLVIGTGKKITLECSQTMGHDKMYWYQQDPGMELHLIHYSYGVNSTEKGDLSSESTVSRIRTEHFPLTLESARPSHTSQYLCASSDGGNTIYFGEGSWLTVV.

This clone was seen more than once but under ten times. The gene calls are TRBV6-5 and TRBJ2-7; possibly TRBD2 for D (6 bases). From germline, CDR1 is MNHEY and CDR2 SVGAGI. V lost 6 bases to trimming and J lost 1 base, with 13 bases between them. The CDR3 is made up of 14 amino acids. Here the CDR3 DNA reads TGTGCCAGCAGCTTCAGTAGCGGATCCTACGAGCAGTACTTC. As protein: CASSFSSGSYEQYF.

There are a few counts of this clone. This chain uses TRBV7-8 with TRBJ1-2; D unresolved. CDR1 and CDR2 (germline): SGHVS, FQNEAQ. V lost 4 bases to trimming and J lost 6 bases, with 15 bases between them. The CDR3 has 14 residues. CDR3 bases: TGTGCCAGCAGCTGGACCGGGTCGAGGGATGGCTACACCTTC. Translating it yields CASSWTGSRDGYTF.

This clone has only a few counts. The V gene is TRBV9, the J gene TRBJ2-5; 8 nucleotides match TRBD2. This CDR3 contains 16 residues. CDR1 and CDR2 from the germline V gene are SGDLS and YYNGEE. Trimming removed 0 bases from V and 2 bases from J; junction bases left unmatched: 6. The CDR3 here is CASSVGGVAGQETQYF. The CDR3 nucleotides are TGTGCCAGCAGCGTAGGGGGGGTAGCGGGACAAGAGACCCAGTACTTC.

This clone has more than one count but fewer than ten. The chain employs TRBV29-1 and TRBJ2-7; D possibly corresponds to TRBD2 (6 bases). CDR3 size: 13 residues. Trimming shortened V by 4 bases and J by 6 bases, and 16 bases separated the two germline ends. From germline, CDR1 is SQVTM and CDR2 ANQGSEA. The CDR3 spells CSVGDTAGSEQYF. In DNA, the CDR3 is TGCAGCGTTGGAGACACCGCCGGGAGCGAGCAGTACTTC.

This sequence joins TRBV5-4 and TRBJ2-3; 10 bases fit TRBD2. From germline, CDR1 is SGHNT and CDR2 YYREEE (reference sequence). CDR3 length: 15 amino acids. Trimming at V came to 5 bases and at J to 1 base, leaving 4 bases not matched to a gene. CDR3 nucleotide sequence: TGTGCCAGCAGTTTCGGGACTAGCGGCACAGATACGCAGTATTTT. This sequence encodes CASSFGTSGTDTQYF.